This T cell receptor (beta chain) was sequenced during a study of identical twins. General observations from the study: When twins shared out-of-frame alpha sequences, those sequences had excess low generation probability. Partial confounding of zero-insertion analyses by invariant MAIT and iNKT cells was possible.

The CDR3 runs to 15 residues. V trimming: 4 bases; J trimming: 5 bases; junction bases outside the gene matches: 1. The germline V gene has CDR1 KGHSH and CDR2 LQKENI. Many counts were recorded for this clonotype. Antigen specificity is unknown. Each cDNA held unique molecular identifiers, and template switching gave it a universal primer site. From the 5' RACE reads, TCRdb called clonotypes with MiXCR, one entry per CDR3 protein. The sample includes about 520,000 distinct CDR3 sequences, less than 25% of them seen just once. The same sample was also used in a study of T cells expressing NK-cell markers. In that study: Also leading the CD3+CD56-NKG2C+ fraction in a few donors were these clonotypes.

The sequencing sample was made of CD4+ T cells sorted from blood. The receptor was isolated from a woman under 30 in good health. The chain has TRBV18 and TRBJ2-1; 14 nucleotides align to TRBD2. CDR3 amino acids: CASSRGLAGDNEQFF. The DNA of the CDR3 is TGTGCCAGCTCACGGGGACTAGCGGGGGACAATGAGCAGTTCTTC.